Following are 5 T cell receptor beta chains from one sample sequenced in a study of shared T cell receptors in the human thymus (dated by TCRdb to the early 2020s). The library was built by means of the immunoSEQ multiplex PCR assay. What TCRdb holds here is the immuneACCESS table cut down to in-frame rearrangements. Part of the clones is not present; checked against another copy, under half of the missing clones reflect an unresolved V gene, and the others are unexplained. Present in this sample are some 640,000 clones, 80% to 90% of which were seen just once. Of the sample, 0.0094% falls within the top ten clones. These data also formed part of another study, on human thymus T cells.

Material for sequencing was thymocytes. Every receptor here comes from a boy under three years old with a congenital heart defect. Donor details come from another sample of the same person, matched by shared clones.

The chain links TRBV28 to TRBJ1-2; the match to TRBD1 covers 10 bases. Germline trimming cut 5 bases from V and 3 bases from J; bases unmatched to any gene: 9. The CDR3 covers 16 residues. Germline CDR1 and CDR2: MDHEN and SYDVKM. The CDR3 is CASSQISGTGDYGYTF. DNA for the CDR3: TGTGCCAGCAGTCAAATCTCCGGGACAGGGGACTATGGCTACACCTTC.

This clone was counted between two and nine times. The V and J genes are TRBV4-1 and TRBJ2-1, with D possibly matching TRBD2 (7 bases). Germline lookup yields CDR1 MGHRA and CDR2 YSYEKL. The CDR3 sequence is 17 residues long. Trimming took 2 bases from V and 10 from J, leaving 24 bases between them. DNA for the CDR3: TGCGCCAGCAGCCAACGACGAGGGGGAGGGCCTGTTCCCGAGCAGTTCTTC. Translating it yields CASSQRRGGGPVPEQFF.

The CDR3 is CASGTWYEQYF. The CDR3 DNA reads TGTGCCAGTGGGACTTGGTACGAGCAGTACTTC. The V and J genes are TRBV19 and TRBJ2-7; perhaps TRBD2 as D (6 bases). The CDR3 runs to 11 residues. Germline V lookup: CDR1 LNHDA, CDR2 SQIVND (reference sequence). V lost 8 bases and J 4 bases, leaving 9 bases between the germline ends.

This sequence joins TRBV14 and TRBJ2-7; TRBD2 matches 8 bases. This CDR3 has 16 residues. Losses at the gene ends were 3 bases for V and 6 bases for J; bases not matched to a gene: 13. Germline V CDR1 and CDR2: SGHDN, FVKESK. CDR3 sequence reads: CASSHRLAGITGEQYF. The CDR3 nucleotides are TGTGCCAGCAGCCATAGGTTAGCGGGGATTACTGGCGAGCAGTACTTC. Full variable domain (missing parts from reference TRBV14 and TRBJ2-7): EAGVTQFPSHSVIEKGQTVTLRCDPISGHDNLYWYRRVMGKEIKFLLHFVKESKQDESGMPNNRFLAERTGGTYSTLKVQPAELEDSGVYFCASSHRLAGITGEQYFGPGTRLTVT.

CDR3: CASHGTGEYGYTF. The CDR3 bases are TGTGCCAGCCACGGAACAGGGGAATATGGCTACACCTTC. J is TRBJ1-2 and V is TRBV6-1; 7 bases match TRBD1. The junction had 8 bases not matched to a gene; V was cut back by 8 bases and J by 5 bases. This CDR3 comprises 13 residues. The germline V gene encodes CDR1 MNHNS and CDR2 SASEGT.